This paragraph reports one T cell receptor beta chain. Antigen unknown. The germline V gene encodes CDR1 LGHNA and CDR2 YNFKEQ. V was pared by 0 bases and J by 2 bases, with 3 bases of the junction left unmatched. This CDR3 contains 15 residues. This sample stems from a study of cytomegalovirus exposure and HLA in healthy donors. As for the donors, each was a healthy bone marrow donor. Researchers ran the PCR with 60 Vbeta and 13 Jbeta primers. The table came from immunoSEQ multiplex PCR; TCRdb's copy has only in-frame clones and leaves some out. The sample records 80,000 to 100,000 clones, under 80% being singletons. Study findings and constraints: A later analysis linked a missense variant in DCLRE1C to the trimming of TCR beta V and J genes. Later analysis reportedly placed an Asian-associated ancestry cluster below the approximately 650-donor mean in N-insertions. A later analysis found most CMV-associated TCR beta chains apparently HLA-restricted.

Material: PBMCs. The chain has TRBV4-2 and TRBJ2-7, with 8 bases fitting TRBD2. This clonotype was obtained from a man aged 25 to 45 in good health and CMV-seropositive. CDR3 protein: CASSQDPAGAYEQYF. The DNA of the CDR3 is TGTGCCAGCAGCCAAGATCCAGCGGGGGCCTACGAGCAGTACTTC.